The 6 T cell receptor beta chains listed next were all sequenced from one sample in a study of neurological immune-mediated disorders. Each CDR3 protein is one row after TCRdb ran MiXCR on the 5' RACE reads. Of 28,000 or so distinct CDR3 sequences in the sample, around 10% were seen once. The sequencing input was PBMCs. The receptors shown here come from a man between 60 and 75 years old in good health.

This clonotype was detected many times. This chain uses TRBV12-3 or TRBV12-4 with TRBJ2-7; possible D gene TRBD1, 6 bases. The CDR3 contains 14 residues. V was trimmed by 5 bases and J by 5 bases, leaving 16 bases between them. The CDR3 nucleotides are TGTGCCAGCAGTAAGGACAGACTCTCGCACGAGCAGTACTTC. Its protein product is CASSKDRLSHEQYF.

This clonotype was counted many times. The V and J genes are TRBV7-3 and TRBJ2-3; 8 nucleotides agree with TRBD2. Germline V gene lookup returns CDR1 SGHTA and CDR2 FQGTGA. The CDR3 loop spans 12 amino acids. CDR3 residues: CASGMETDTQYF. The CDR3 nucleotides read TGTGCTAGCGGGATGGAAACAGATACGCAGTATTTT. The variable domain in full, completed from reference TRBV7-3 and TRBJ2-3, reads GAGVSQTPSNKVTEKGKYVELRCDPISGHTALYWYRQSLGQGPEFLIYFQGTGAADDSGLPNDRFFAVRPEGSVSTLKIQRTERGDSAVYLCASGMETDTQYFGPGTRLTVL.

This clonotype was seen ten or more times. This sequence joins TRBV7-2 and TRBJ1-1, with D hard to call. CDR3 length: 13 amino acids. V shed 6 bases and J shed 1 base, with 9 bases lying between them. CDR1 and CDR2 (germline): SGHTA, FQGNSA. The CDR3 reads CASSSQPNTEAFF. CDR3 bases: TGTGCCAGCAGTTCTCAACCGAACACTGAAGCTTTCTTT.

The sample holds many counts of this clonotype. This chain links TRBV27 with TRBJ2-2, with TRBD2 matching over 10 bases. Per the germline V gene, CDR1 is MNHEY and CDR2 is SMNVEV (reference sequence). Trimming removed 6 bases from V and 5 bases from J; junction bases left unmatched: 9. The CDR3 loop spans 16 amino acids. In nucleotides, the CDR3 is TGTGCCAGCAGATCCGAGGGAGCGGGGGGGACCGGGGAGCTGTTTTTT. It specifies CASRSEGAGGTGELFF.

V usage is TRBV7-9 and J usage is TRBJ2-3; 9 positions agree with TRBD2. V lost 6 bases and J lost 4; bases outside the gene matches: 11. CDR1 is SEHNR, CDR2 FQNEAQ, per germline (reference sequence). The CDR3 covers 16 residues. In DNA, the CDR3 is TGTGCCAGCAGATCCAATAGCGGGAGCTATCCAGATACGCAGTATTTT. It specifies CASRSNSGSYPDTQYF.

This clonotype has a count of ten or more. V usage is TRBV7-2 and J usage is TRBJ2-5; D not certain. This CDR3 is 14 amino acids long. Germline assignment: CDR1 SGHTA and CDR2 FQGNSA. V lost 1 base and J lost 4, with 10 bases in between. Here the CDR3 DNA reads TGTGCCAGCAGCTTAGGTGGACGGAGAGAGACCCAGTACTTC. It is translated as CASSLGGRRETQYF.